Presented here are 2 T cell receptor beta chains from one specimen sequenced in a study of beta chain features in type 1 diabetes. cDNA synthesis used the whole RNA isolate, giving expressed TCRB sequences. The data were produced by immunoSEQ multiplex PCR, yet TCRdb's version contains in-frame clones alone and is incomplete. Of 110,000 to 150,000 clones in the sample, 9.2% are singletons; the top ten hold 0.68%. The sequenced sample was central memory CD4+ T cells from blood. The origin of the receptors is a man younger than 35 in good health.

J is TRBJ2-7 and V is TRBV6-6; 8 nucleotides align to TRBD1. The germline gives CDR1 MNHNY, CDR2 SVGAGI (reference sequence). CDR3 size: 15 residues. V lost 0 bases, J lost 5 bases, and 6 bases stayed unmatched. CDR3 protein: CASSYSGDRIHEQYF. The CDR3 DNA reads TGTGCCAGCAGTTACTCGGGGGACAGGATCCACGAGCAGTACTTC.

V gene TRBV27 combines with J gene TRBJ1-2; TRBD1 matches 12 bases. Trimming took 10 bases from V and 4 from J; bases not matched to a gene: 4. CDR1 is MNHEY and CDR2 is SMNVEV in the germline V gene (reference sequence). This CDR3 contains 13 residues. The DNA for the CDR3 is TGTGCCACGCAGGGACAGGGGGCCTATGGCTACACCTTC. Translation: CATQGQGAYGYTF.